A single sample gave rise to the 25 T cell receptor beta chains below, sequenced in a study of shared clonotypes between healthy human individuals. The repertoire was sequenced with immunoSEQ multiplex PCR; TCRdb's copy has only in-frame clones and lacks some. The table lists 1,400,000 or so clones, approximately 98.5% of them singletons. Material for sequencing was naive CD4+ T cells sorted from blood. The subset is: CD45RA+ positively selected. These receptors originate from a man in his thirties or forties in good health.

The DNA of the CDR3 is TGTGCCAGCAGGCCCGGAATGCAGGGCAATGAGCAGTTCTTC. Translation: CASRPGMQGNEQFF. The chain links TRBV6-6 to TRBJ2-1; D perhaps matches TRBD1 (5 bases). Germline assignment: CDR1 MNHNY and CDR2 SVGAGI (reference sequence). The length of the CDR3 is 14 residues. The germline V and J ends were trimmed by 6 bases and 6 bases, with 15 bases remaining between them.

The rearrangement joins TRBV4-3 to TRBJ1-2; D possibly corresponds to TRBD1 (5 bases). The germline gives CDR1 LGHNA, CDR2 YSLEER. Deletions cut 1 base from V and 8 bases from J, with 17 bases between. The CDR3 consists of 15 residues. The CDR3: CASSQGIGGERGYTF. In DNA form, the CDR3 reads TGCGCCAGCAGCCAAGGGATTGGGGGTGAGAGGGGCTACACCTTC.

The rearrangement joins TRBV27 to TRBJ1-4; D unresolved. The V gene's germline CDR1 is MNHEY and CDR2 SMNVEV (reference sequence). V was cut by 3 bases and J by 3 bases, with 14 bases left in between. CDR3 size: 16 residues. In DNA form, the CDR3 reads TGTGCCAGCAGTTTTAGGAGGGATCGGGCTAATGAAAAACTGTTTTTT. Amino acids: CASSFRRDRANEKLFF.

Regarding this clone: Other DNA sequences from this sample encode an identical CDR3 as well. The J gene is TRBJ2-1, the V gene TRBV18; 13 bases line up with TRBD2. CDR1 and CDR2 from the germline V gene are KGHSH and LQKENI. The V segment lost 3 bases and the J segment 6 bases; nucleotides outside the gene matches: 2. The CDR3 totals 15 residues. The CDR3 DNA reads TGTGCCAGCTCACCTACTAGCGGGAGGGGCAATGAGCAGTTCTTC. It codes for CASSPTSGRGNEQFF.

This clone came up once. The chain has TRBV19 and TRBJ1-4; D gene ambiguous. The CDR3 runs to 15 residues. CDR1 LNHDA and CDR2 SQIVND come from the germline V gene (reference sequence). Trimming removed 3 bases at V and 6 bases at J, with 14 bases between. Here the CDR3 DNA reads TGTGCCAGTAGTATCACCGGGAGTCCAGATGAAAAACTGTTTTTT. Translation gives CASSITGSPDEKLFF.

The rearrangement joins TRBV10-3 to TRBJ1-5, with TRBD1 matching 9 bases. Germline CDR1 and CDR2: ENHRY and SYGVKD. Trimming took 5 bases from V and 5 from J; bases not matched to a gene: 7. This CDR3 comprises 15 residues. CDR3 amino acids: CAISSTGDRDQPQHF. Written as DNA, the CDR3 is TGTGCCATCAGTAGCACAGGGGACAGGGATCAGCCCCAGCATTTT.

CDR3 region: CASSLETGGYGYTF. For the CDR3, the DNA is TGTGCCAGCTCACTGGAAACAGGGGGCTATGGCTACACCTTC. V gene TRBV18 combines with J gene TRBJ1-2, with 8 bases aligning to TRBD1. The CDR3 covers 14 residues. V dropped 4 bases and J dropped 4; count of bases not matched to a gene: 5. The germline CDR1 and CDR2 sequences are KGHSH and LQKENI.

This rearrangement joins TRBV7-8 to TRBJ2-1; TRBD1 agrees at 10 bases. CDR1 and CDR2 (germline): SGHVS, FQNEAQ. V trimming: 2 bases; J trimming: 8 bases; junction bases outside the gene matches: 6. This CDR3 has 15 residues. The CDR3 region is CASSLRQGAWDEQFF. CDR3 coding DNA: TGTGCCAGCAGCTTACGACAGGGGGCTTGGGATGAGCAGTTCTTC.

The CDR3 DNA is TGCAGCGTCACCCCGCTAGCGGGAGGCAACACCGGGGAGCTGTTTTTT. Encoded protein: CSVTPLAGGNTGELFF. The chain uses TRBV29-1 and TRBJ2-2; 11 nucleotides align to TRBD2. Looked up from germline, CDR1 is SQVTM and CDR2 is ANQGSEA. The CDR3 is made up of 16 amino acids. V was clipped by 6 bases and J by 2 bases; unmatched bases: 8.

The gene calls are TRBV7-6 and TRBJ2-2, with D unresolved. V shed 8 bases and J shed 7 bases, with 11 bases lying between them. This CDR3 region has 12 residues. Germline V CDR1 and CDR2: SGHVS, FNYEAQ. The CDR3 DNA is TGTGCCAGCCGACTTGGGGTCGGGGAGCTGTTTTTT. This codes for CASRLGVGELFF.

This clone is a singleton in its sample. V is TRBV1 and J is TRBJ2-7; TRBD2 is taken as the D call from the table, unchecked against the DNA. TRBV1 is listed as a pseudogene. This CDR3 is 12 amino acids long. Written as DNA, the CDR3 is TGCACCAGCAGCCAAACGGGCTACGAGCAGTACTTC. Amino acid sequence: CTSSQTGYEQYF.

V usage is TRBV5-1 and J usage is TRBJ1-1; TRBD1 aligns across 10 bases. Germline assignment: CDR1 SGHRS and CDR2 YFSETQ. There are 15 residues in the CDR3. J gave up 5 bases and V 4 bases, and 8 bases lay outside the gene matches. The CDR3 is CASSPRQGALTEAFF. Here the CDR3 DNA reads TGCGCCAGCAGCCCGCGACAGGGGGCTCTGACTGAAGCTTTCTTT.

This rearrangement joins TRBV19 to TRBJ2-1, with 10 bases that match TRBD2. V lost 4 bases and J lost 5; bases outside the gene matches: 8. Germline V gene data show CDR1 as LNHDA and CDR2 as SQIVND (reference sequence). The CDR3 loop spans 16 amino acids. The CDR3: CASSKLAGRKNNEQFF. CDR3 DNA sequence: TGTGCCAGTAGTAAACTAGCGGGAAGAAAAAACAATGAGCAGTTCTTC.

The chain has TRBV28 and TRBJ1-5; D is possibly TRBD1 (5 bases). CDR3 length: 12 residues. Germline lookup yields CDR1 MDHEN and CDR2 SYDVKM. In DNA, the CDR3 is TGTGCATATGGGGGGTTCAATCAGCCCCAGCATTTT. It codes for CAYGGFNQPQHF.

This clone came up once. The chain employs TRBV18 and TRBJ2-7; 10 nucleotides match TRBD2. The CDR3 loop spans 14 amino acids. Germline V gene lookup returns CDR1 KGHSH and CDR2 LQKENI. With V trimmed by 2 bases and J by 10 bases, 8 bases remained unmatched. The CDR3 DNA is TGTGCCAGCTCACCAGAAGCGGGAGGGCCAAAACAGTACTTC. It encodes CASSPEAGGPKQYF.

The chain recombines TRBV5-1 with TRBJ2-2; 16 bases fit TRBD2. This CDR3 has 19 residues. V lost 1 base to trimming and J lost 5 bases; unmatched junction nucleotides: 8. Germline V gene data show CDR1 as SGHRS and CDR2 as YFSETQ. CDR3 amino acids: CASSLSPGLAGGRTGELFF. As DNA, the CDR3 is TGCGCCAGCAGCTTGTCGCCGGGACTAGCGGGAGGGCGGACCGGGGAGCTGTTTTTT.

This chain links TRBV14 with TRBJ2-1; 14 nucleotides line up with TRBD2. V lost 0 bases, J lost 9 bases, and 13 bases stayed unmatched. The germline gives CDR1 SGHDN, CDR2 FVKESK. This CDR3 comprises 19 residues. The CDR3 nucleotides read TGTGCCAGCAGCCAAGACGACTTCCGACTAGCGGGAGGGCCCAGTGAGCAGTTCTTC. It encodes CASSQDDFRLAGGPSEQFF.

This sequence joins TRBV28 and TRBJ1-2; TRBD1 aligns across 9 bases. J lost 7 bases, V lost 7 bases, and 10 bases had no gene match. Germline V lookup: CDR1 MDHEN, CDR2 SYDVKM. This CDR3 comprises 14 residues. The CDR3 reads CASTSGQGTSGYTF. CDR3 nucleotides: TGTGCCAGCACCTCGGGACAGGGCACAAGTGGCTACACCTTC.

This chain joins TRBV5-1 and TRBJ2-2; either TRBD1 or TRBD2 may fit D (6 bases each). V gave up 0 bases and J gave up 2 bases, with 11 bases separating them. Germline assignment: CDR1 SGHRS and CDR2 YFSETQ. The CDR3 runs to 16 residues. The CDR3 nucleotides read TGCGCCAGCAGCTTGGAGGGGGGCGCAAACACCGGGGAGCTGTTTTTT. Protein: CASSLEGGANTGELFF.

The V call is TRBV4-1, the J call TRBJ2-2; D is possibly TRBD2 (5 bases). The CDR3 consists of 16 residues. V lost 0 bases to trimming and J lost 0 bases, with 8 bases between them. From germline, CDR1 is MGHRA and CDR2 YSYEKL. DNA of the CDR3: TGCGCCAGCAGCCAAGACAGCGGCGCGAACACCGGGGAGCTGTTTTTT. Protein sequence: CASSQDSGANTGELFF.

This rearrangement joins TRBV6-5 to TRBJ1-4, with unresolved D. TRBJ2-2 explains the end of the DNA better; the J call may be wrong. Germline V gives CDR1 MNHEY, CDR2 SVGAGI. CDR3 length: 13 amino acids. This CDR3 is CASSYAVKSELFF. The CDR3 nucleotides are TGTGCCAGCAGTTACGCGGTGAAGTCGGAGCTGTTTTTT.

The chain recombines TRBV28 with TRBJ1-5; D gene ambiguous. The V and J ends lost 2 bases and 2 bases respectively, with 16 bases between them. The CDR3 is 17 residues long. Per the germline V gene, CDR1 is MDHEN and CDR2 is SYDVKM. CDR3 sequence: CASSLMERLTGNQPQHF. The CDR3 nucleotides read TGTGCCAGCAGTTTAATGGAAAGGTTAACGGGCAATCAGCCCCAGCATTTT.

The CDR3 reads CASSPRFGARGYTF. The CDR3 DNA reads as TGTGCCAGTAGTCCCCGATTTGGGGCTCGCGGCTACACCTTC. The chain joins TRBV19 to TRBJ1-2; D possibly corresponds to TRBD1 (5 bases). CDR3 length: 14 residues. Germline CDR1 is LNHDA and CDR2 is SQIVND (reference sequence). The V and J ends lost 5 bases and 8 bases respectively, with 18 bases between them.

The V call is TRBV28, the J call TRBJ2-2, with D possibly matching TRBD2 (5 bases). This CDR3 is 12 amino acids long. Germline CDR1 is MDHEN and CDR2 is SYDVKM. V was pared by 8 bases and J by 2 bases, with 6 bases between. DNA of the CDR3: TGTGCCAGCCCGGGAAACACCGGGGAGCTGTTTTTT. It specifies CASPGNTGELFF.

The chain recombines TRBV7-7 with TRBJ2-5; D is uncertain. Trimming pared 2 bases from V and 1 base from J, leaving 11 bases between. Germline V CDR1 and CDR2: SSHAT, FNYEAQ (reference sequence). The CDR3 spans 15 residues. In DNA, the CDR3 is TGTGCCAGCAGCTTATCGGCGCAGAGCCAAGAGACCCAGTACTTC. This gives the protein CASSLSAQSQETQYF.